Below are 20 T cell receptor beta chains sequenced from a single sample in a study of blood T cell repertoires in COVID-19. Generated by immunoSEQ multiplex PCR, the TCRdb table keeps only in-frame clones and is missing some. This table has approximately 290,000 clones, approximately 83% appearing once. The sequenced sample consisted of PBMCs or T cells enriched from blood (not recorded which). The receptors come from a woman in her 30s who had recovered from COVID-19.

A single count supports this clone. The rearrangement joins TRBV7-3 to TRBJ1-3, with D uncertain. V lost 4 bases, J lost 0 bases, and 7 bases lay in between. CDR1 and CDR2 from the germline V gene are SGHTA and FQGTGA. CDR3 length: 14 residues. The CDR3 bases are TGTGCCAGCAGCTCGCCCGGCTCTGGAAACACCATATATTTT. Protein product: CASSSPGSGNTIYF.

This chain uses TRBV28 with TRBJ2-7; possible D gene TRBD1, 5 bases. The germline gives CDR1 MDHEN, CDR2 SYDVKM. This CDR3 is built from 14 residues. V was shortened by 3 bases and J by 3 bases, with 12 bases between the two germline ends. As DNA, the CDR3 is TGTGCCAGCAGTTTTTTGGGGCGCCGCTACGAGCAGTACTTC. Protein product: CASSFLGRRYEQYF.

V usage is TRBV28 and J usage is TRBJ1-5, with D uncertain. Looked up from germline, CDR1 is MDHEN and CDR2 is SYDVKM. The V end was cut by 7 bases, the J end by 3 bases, with 4 bases between. The CDR3 extends over 11 amino acids. CDR3 nucleotides: TGTGCCAGCACTAACAATCAGCCCCAGCATTTT. It codes for CASTNNQPQHF.

This chain uses TRBV6-6 with TRBJ1-2; TRBD1 aligns across 10 bases. V was pared by 0 bases and J by 5 bases, with 6 bases of the junction left unmatched. Germline CDR1 and CDR2: MNHNY and SVGAGI (reference sequence). This CDR3 region has 16 residues. CDR3 sequence: CASSYSPDRGSYGYTF. In nucleotides, the CDR3 is TGTGCCAGCAGTTACTCTCCGGACAGGGGGTCGTATGGCTACACCTTC.

This clone was recorded at least ten times. This rearrangement joins TRBV3-1 (or the pseudogene TRBV3-2) to TRBJ2-5; D is possibly TRBD1 (5 bases). Trimming left V 1 base short and J 1 base short, with 16 bases between. CDR1 and CDR2 (germline): LGHDT, YNNKEL (reference sequence). CDR3 length: 17 amino acids. The CDR3 spells CASSQGRTPDSQETQYF. The CDR3 nucleotides read TGTGCCAGCAGCCAAGGGCGGACCCCAGACAGCCAAGAGACCCAGTACTTC.

This clone was seen a single time. The V gene is TRBV7-3, the J gene TRBJ2-1, with 8 positions matching TRBD2. Germline trimming cut 1 base from V and 1 base from J; bases unmatched to any gene: 6. This CDR3 region has 17 residues. Germline V CDR1 and CDR2: SGHTA, FQGTGA. The CDR3 region has the DNA TGTGCCAGCAGCTTAAGTGGGGGACTAGGGTCCTACAATGAGCAGTTCTTC. This encodes CASSLSGGLGSYNEQFF.

The CDR3 sequence: CASSIKGGQETQYF. Written as DNA, the CDR3 is TGCGCCAGCAGCATTAAAGGGGGCCAAGAGACCCAGTACTTC. This chain connects TRBV5-1 to TRBJ2-5, with a possible D match to TRBD1 (6 bases). This CDR3 has 14 residues. Per the germline V gene, CDR1 is SGHRS and CDR2 is YFSETQ. Trimming stripped 4 bases from V and 1 base from J, with 11 bases between.

This chain links TRBV10-1 with TRBJ2-3; TRBD2 agrees at 15 bases. Germline V gene lookup returns CDR1 WNHNN and CDR2 SYGVQD (reference sequence). The CDR3 length is 17 residues. With 3 bases clipped from V and 8 bases from J, the junction kept 9 bases outside the gene matches. CDR3 protein: CASSDHGLAGGPGTQYF. CDR3 nucleotide sequence: TGCGCCAGCAGTGACCACGGACTAGCGGGAGGGCCAGGTACGCAGTATTTT.

This clone was seen only once. The CDR3 DNA reads TGTGCCAGCTTGGACAGGGGTCGTGGCTACACCTTC. It translates to CASLDRGRGYTF. V is TRBV6-5 and J is TRBJ1-2; 9 bases line up with TRBD1. Germline V CDR1 and CDR2: MNHEY, SVGAGI. CDR3 length equals 12 residues. V shed 8 bases and J 7 bases; nucleotides not matched to a gene: 5.

The genes are TRBV11-2 and TRBJ1-2, with no clear D. This CDR3 is built from 16 residues. V lost 3 bases to trimming and J lost 5 bases, with 19 bases between them. Germline V gene sequence: CDR1 SGHAT, CDR2 FQNNGV. This CDR3 reads CASSLRVARGVYGYTF. The CDR3 DNA sequence: TGTGCCAGCAGCTTGAGGGTTGCCCGTGGGGTTTATGGCTACACCTTC.

The rearrangement uses TRBV7-9 and TRBJ1-4; D not resolved. V was clipped by 6 bases and J by 7 bases, with 12 bases between them. The CDR3 covers 13 residues. The V gene's germline CDR1 is SEHNR and CDR2 FQNEAQ (reference sequence). CDR3 protein: CASRTGPLEKLFF. The CDR3 coding sequence is TGTGCCAGCAGGACGGGTCCCCTTGAAAAACTGTTTTTT.

The V call is TRBV5-6, the J call TRBJ2-7, with 8 positions matching TRBD2. V trimming: 2 bases; J trimming: 1 base; junction bases outside the gene matches: 2. The length of the CDR3 is 14 residues. Germline CDR1 is SGHDT and CDR2 is YYEEEE. In nucleotides, the CDR3 is TGTGCCAGCAGCTTTAGCGGGAAATCCTACGAGCAGTACTTC. It is translated as CASSFSGKSYEQYF.

The chain links TRBV7-3 to TRBJ1-1, with D unclear. CDR3 length equals 13 residues. V lost 1 base to trimming and J lost 7 bases, with 10 bases between them. The germline CDR1 and CDR2 sequences are SGHTA and FQGTGA. CDR3 coding DNA: TGTGCCAGCAGCTTAAGGTCGGGATATGAAGCTTTCTTT. Translating gives CASSLRSGYEAFF.

The rearrangement joins TRBV5-1 to TRBJ2-7; tentatively, D is TRBD2 (6 bases). Trimming cost V 2 bases and J 4 bases, with 16 bases left between them. The CDR3 extends over 15 amino acids. The germline CDR1 and CDR2 sequences are SGHRS and YFSETQ. The CDR3 DNA reads TGCGCCAGCAGCTTATCGAGCGGGCAGACTTACGAGCAGTACTTC. Translation: CASSLSSGQTYEQYF.

The rearrangement links TRBV9 to TRBJ2-7; TRBD1 matches at 9 bases. Trimming at V came to 0 bases and at J to 2 bases, leaving 3 bases not matched to a gene. In germline, CDR1 is SGDLS, CDR2 YYNGEE. The length of the CDR3 is 15 residues. This CDR3 reads CASSVGTGEAYEQYF. CDR3 nucleotide sequence: TGTGCCAGCAGCGTAGGGACAGGGGAAGCCTACGAGCAGTACTTC.

The rearrangement joins TRBV28 to TRBJ2-1; 7 nucleotides align to TRBD2. The CDR3 loop spans 15 amino acids. Germline V gives CDR1 MDHEN, CDR2 SYDVKM. J gave up 0 bases and V 8 bases, and 7 bases lay outside the gene matches. CDR3 loop: CASGAGENSYNEQFF. The CDR3 nucleotides read TGTGCCAGCGGGGCGGGGGAGAACTCCTACAATGAGCAGTTCTTC.

The V and J genes are TRBV4-1 and TRBJ1-3, with 8 bases lining up with TRBD1. This CDR3 contains 16 residues. J was trimmed by 2 bases and V by 5 bases; bases with no gene match: 8. Germline CDR1 MGHRA, CDR2 YSYEKL. The CDR3 is CASSYLAGGPGNTIYF. The CDR3, as DNA: TGCGCCAGCAGCTACCTTGCAGGGGGCCCTGGAAACACCATATATTTT.

This clone was seen a few times. The genes are TRBV9 and TRBJ1-6; 11 bases map to TRBD1. V lost 0 bases and J lost 6; bases outside the gene matches: 5. CDR1 and CDR2 from the germline V gene are SGDLS and YYNGEE. The CDR3 has 17 amino acids. The CDR3 region has the DNA TGTGCCAGCAGCGTAGGGACAGGGGGCGATTTTAATTCACCCCTCCACTTT. Protein: CASSVGTGGDFNSPLHF. Based on the CDR3 plus reference TRBV9 and TRBJ1-6, the full variable domain is DSGVTQTPKHLITATGQRVTLRCSPRSGDLSVYWYQQSLDQGLQFLIQYYNGEERAKGNILERFSAQQFPDLHSELNLSSLELGDSALYFCASSVGTGGDFNSPLHFGNGTRLTVT.

This clone was counted once. The J gene is TRBJ1-5, the V gene TRBV2, with D perhaps TRBD1 (6 bases). CDR3 length: 15 amino acids. V lost 6 bases to trimming and J lost 0 bases, with 12 bases between them. From germline, CDR1 is SNHLY and CDR2 FYNNEI. The CDR3 protein is CASRDLQGSNQPQHF. In nucleotides, the CDR3 is TGTGCCAGCAGAGATCTACAGGGTAGCAATCAGCCCCAGCATTTT.

The V call is TRBV19, the J call TRBJ1-3, with 9 bases matching TRBD1. With V trimmed by 6 bases and J by 5 bases, 8 bases remained unmatched. The CDR3 has 15 residues. Germline values: CDR1 LNHDA, CDR2 SQIVND (reference sequence). The CDR3 DNA is TGTGCCAGTAGCCCTCGGGACAGGGATCGAAACACCATATATTTT. This gives the protein CASSPRDRDRNTIYF.